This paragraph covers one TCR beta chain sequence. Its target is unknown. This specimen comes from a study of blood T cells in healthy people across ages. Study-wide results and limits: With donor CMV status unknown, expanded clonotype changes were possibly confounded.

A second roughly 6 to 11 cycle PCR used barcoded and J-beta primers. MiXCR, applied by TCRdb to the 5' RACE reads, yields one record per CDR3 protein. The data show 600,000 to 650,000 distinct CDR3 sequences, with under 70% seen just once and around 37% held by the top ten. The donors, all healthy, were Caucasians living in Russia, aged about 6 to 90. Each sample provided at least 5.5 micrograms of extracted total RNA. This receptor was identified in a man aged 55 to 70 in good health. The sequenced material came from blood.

CDR3 coding DNA: TGTGCCAGAAGCTCCCGCATTCGGGGGACAGGGGCCTATAGCAATCAGCCCCAGCATTTT. It specifies CARSSRIRGTGAYSNQPQHF. The gene calls are TRBV5-3 and TRBJ1-5; 10 nucleotides align to TRBD1. TRBV5-3 is identified as an open reading frame with a role that is uncertain. The CDR3 has 20 residues. With 3 bases clipped from V and 0 bases from J, the junction kept 15 bases outside the gene matches.